Below, one T cell receptor beta chain is given with its context. Its antigen is unknown. The sample belongs to a study of T cell responses to AZD1222 COVID-19 vaccine. The overall study: Second-dose schedules of about 4 or about 12 weeks were combined. Findings of the study overall: Only a handful of AZD1222 recipients, six or seven in all, had baseline seropositivity. Among spike-specific TCRs, nearly half reportedly target unmutated variant regions.

The CDR3 consists of 14 residues. Deletions cut 5 bases from V and 2 bases from J, with 12 bases between. Germline-derived CDR1 and CDR2 are MNHEY and SVGAGI. Profiling relied on immunoSEQ multiplex PCR, and the TCRdb table lists in-frame clones only, not all of them. Here the sample spans approximately 120,000 clones, over 75% being singletons. V gene TRBV6-5 combines with J gene TRBJ1-2; the D is unclear. The TCR comes from an adult in good health. The source material was peripheral blood, sampled on day 0 of AZD1222 vaccination. The CDR3 loop reads CASSPRAANYGYTF. CDR3 DNA sequence: TGTGCCAGCAGTCCGCGGGCGGCCAACTATGGCTACACCTTC.